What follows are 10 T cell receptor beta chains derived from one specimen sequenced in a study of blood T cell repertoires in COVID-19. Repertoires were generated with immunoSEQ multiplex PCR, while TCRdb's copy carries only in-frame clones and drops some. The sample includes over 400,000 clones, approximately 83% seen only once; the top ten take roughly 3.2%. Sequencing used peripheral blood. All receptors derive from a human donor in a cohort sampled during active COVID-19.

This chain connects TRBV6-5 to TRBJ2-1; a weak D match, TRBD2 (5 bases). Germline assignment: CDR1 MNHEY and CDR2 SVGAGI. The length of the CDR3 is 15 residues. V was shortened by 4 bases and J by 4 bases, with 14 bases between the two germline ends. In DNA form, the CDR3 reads TGTGCCAGCAGTTCACTACTAGGGCCGTACAATGAGCAGTTCTTC. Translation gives CASSSLLGPYNEQFF.

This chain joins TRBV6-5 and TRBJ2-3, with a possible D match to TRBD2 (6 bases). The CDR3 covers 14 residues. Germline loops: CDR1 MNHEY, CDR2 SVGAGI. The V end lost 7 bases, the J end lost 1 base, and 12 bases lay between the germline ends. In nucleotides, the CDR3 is TGTGCCAGCATGGCGGGGAGAGGCACAGATACGCAGTATTTT. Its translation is CASMAGRGTDTQYF.

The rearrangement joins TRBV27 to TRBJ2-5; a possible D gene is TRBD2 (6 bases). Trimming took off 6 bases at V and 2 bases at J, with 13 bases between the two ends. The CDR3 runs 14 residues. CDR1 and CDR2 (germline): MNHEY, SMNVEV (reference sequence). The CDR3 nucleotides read TGTGCCAGCAGCCCCCCGGGGAGGCAAGAGACCCAGTACTTC. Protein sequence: CASSPPGRQETQYF.

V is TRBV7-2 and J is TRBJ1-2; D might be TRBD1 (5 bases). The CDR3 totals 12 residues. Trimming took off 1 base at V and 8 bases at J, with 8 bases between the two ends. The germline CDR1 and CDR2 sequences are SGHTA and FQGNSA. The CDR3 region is CASSLGGDGYTF. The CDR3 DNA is TGTGCCAGCAGCTTAGGCGGGGACGGCTACACCTTC.

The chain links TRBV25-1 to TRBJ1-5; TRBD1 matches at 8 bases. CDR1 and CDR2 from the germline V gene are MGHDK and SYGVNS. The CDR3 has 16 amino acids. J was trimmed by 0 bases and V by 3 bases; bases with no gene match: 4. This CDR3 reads CASSEAGGNSNQPQHF. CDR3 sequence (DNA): TGTGCCAGCAGTGAGGCAGGGGGCAATAGCAATCAGCCCCAGCATTTT. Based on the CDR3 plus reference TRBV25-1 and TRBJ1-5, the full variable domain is EADIYQTPRYLVIGTGKKITLECSQTMGHDKMYWYQQDPGMELHLIHYSYGVNSTEKGDLSSESTVSRIRTEHFPLTLESARPSHTSQYLCASSEAGGNSNQPQHFGDGTRLSIL.

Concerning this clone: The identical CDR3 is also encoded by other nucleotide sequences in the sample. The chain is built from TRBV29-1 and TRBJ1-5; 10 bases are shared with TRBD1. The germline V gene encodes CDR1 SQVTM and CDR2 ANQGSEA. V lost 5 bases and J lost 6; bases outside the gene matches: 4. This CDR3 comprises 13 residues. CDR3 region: CSVTTGGGQPQHF. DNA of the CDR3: TGCAGCGTTACGACAGGGGGCGGTCAGCCCCAGCATTTT. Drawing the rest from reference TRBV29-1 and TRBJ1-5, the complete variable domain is SAVISQKPSRDICQRGTSLTIQCQVDSQVTMMFWYRQQPGQSLTLIATANQGSEATYESGFVIDKFPISRPNLTFSTLTVSNMSPEDSSIYLCSVTTGGGQPQHFGDGTRLSIL.

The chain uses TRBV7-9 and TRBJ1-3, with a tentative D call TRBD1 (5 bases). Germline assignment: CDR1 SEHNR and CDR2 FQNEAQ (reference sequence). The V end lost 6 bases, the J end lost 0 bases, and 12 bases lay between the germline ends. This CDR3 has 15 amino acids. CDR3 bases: TGTGCCAGCAGTCGGGACTCTTACTCTGGAAACACCATATATTTT. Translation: CASSRDSYSGNTIYF.

CDR3 sequence reads: CASSQWGVEENTEAFF. CDR3 nucleotide sequence: TGTGCCAGCAGCCAATGGGGGGTTGAGGAGAACACTGAAGCTTTCTTT. J is TRBJ1-1 and V is TRBV14; D is possibly TRBD1 (5 bases). The V end lost 2 bases, the J end lost 1 base, and 14 bases lay between the germline ends. This CDR3 has 16 amino acids. The germline V gene has CDR1 SGHDN and CDR2 FVKESK.

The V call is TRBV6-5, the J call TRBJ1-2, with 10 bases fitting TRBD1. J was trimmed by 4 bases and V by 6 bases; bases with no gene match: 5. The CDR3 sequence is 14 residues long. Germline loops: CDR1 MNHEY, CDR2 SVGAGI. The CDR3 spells CASRPWDRGYGYTF. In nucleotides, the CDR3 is TGTGCCAGCAGGCCATGGGACAGGGGCTATGGCTACACCTTC.

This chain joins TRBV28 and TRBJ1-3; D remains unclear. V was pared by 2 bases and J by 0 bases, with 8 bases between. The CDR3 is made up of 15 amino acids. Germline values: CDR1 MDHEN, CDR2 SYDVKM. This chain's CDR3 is CASSLGGYSGNTIYF. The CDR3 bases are TGTGCCAGCAGTTTAGGCGGTTACTCTGGAAACACCATATATTTT.